Listed here are 17 T cell receptor beta chains from one sample, sequenced in a study of Ad26.COV2.S vaccination and SARS-CoV-2 variants. Here immunoSEQ multiplex PCR was the method, and the copy in TCRdb shows in-frame clones only, minus some. This sample carries 43,000 or so clones, 65% to 90% of them seen once, and the ten largest clones take approximately 44%. The sequenced sample was peripheral blood, obtained after recovery from COVID-19. The source is a human donor who had recovered from COVID-19.

The V call is TRBV5-1, the J call TRBJ2-2, with TRBD1 matching over 12 bases. Germline CDR1 reads SGHRS; CDR2 reads YFSETQ. The CDR3 has 17 amino acids. V lost 3 bases to trimming and J lost 3 bases; unmatched junction nucleotides: 6. The CDR3 is CASSSGTGGRDTGELFF. CDR3 sequence (DNA): TGCGCCAGCAGCTCTGGGACAGGGGGCCGCGACACCGGGGAGCTGTTTTTT.

This chain connects TRBV4-2 to TRBJ2-1, with 10 nucleotides matching TRBD2. V lost 3 bases and J lost 4; bases outside the gene matches: 15. Per germline, CDR1 LGHNA and CDR2 YNFKEQ. This CDR3 spans 19 amino acids. The chain's CDR3 is CASSQSVVMLAGVYNEQFF. The CDR3 DNA is TGTGCCAGCAGCCAGTCGGTTGTGATGCTAGCGGGAGTGTACAATGAGCAGTTCTTC.

The chain recombines TRBV29-1 with TRBJ1-1; D might be TRBD1 (6 bases). V shed 3 bases and J shed 1 base, with 6 bases lying between them. The CDR3 length is 12 residues. CDR1 and CDR2 from the germline V gene are SQVTM and ANQGSEA. Here the CDR3 DNA reads TGCAGCGTTGACAGGGGGAACACTGAAGCTTTCTTT. Its protein product is CSVDRGNTEAFF. Using reference TRBV29-1 and TRBJ1-1 for the parts outside the CDR3, the full variable domain is SAVISQKPSRDICQRGTSLTIQCQVDSQVTMMFWYRQQPGQSLTLIATANQGSEATYESGFVIDKFPISRPNLTFSTLTVSNMSPEDSSIYLCSVDRGNTEAFFGQGTRLTVV.

The rearrangement joins TRBV6-2 or TRBV6-3 to TRBJ2-1; 7 bases fit TRBD1. Germline-derived CDR1 and CDR2 are MNHEY and SVGEGT. This CDR3 contains 16 residues. Trimming cost V 2 bases and J 4 bases; bases outside gene matches: 8. CDR3 sequence reads: CASSYNRTGQYNEQFF. DNA of the CDR3: TGTGCCAGCAGTTACAATAGGACAGGCCAGTACAATGAGCAGTTCTTC.

This clone has just a few counts. As DNA, the CDR3 is TGTGCCAGCTCCCGGGACACCCAATATGGCTACACCTTC. Translated: CASSRDTQYGYTF. The gene calls are TRBV18 and TRBJ1-2; tentatively, D is TRBD1 (6 bases). This CDR3 has 13 residues. Germline CDR1 is KGHSH and CDR2 is LQKENI. Trimming pared 6 bases from V and 5 bases from J, leaving 13 bases between. The whole variable domain, remainder taken from reference TRBV18 and TRBJ1-2, is NAGVMQNPRHLVRRRGQEARLRCSPMKGHSHVYWYRQLPEEGLKFMVYLQKENIIDESGMPKERFSAEFPKEGPSILRIQQVVRGDSAAYFCASSRDTQYGYTFGSGTRLTVV.

Of note for this clone: The junction departs from the called germline gene at one end, perhaps through a read error. V and J are TRBV2 and TRBJ2-3, with D hard to call. This CDR3 is 13 amino acids long. Germline values: CDR1 SNHLY, CDR2 FYNNEI. Written as DNA, the CDR3 is TGTACCAGCAGTGAAGAGAACTCAGATACGCAGTATTTT. Translation gives CTSSEENSDTQYF.

The genes are TRBV7-2 and TRBJ2-3, with 9 positions matching TRBD2. The length of the CDR3 is 16 residues. Germline V gene lookup returns CDR1 SGHTA and CDR2 FQGNSA. The ends lost 2 bases at V and 1 base at J; junction bases unmatched: 4. This CDR3 reads CASSLNGLARTDTQYF. CDR3 coding DNA: TGTGCCAGCAGCTTAAATGGACTAGCGCGCACAGATACGCAGTATTTT.

The rearrangement uses TRBV7-3 and TRBJ2-1; D may be TRBD1 or TRBD2 (6 bases each). Germline CDR1 SGHTA, CDR2 FQGTGA. Deletions cut 6 bases from V and 7 bases from J, with 16 bases between. The CDR3 consists of 14 residues. CDR3 DNA sequence: TGTGCCAGCAGTTGGGACCTAGGGGGGAATGAGCAGTTCTTC. Translated, it gives CASSWDLGGNEQFF.

The chain is built from TRBV7-9 and TRBJ2-7, with D maybe TRBD1 (5 bases). Trimming took off 3 bases at V and 4 bases at J, with 7 bases between the two ends. The CDR3 covers 12 residues. Germline lookup yields CDR1 SEHNR and CDR2 FQNEAQ (reference sequence). CDR3 protein: CASSLQGYEQYV. In DNA form, the CDR3 reads TGTGCCAGCAGCTTGCAGGGATACGAGCAGTACGTC.

Only one count was recorded for this clone. J is TRBJ2-2 and V is TRBV9, with TRBD2 as a possible D gene (6 bases). V lost 4 bases and J lost 4, with 14 bases in between. Germline V gene lookup returns CDR1 SGDLS and CDR2 YYNGEE. The CDR3 is 15 residues long. CDR3 sequence: CASSPLRLVTGELFF. DNA of the CDR3: TGTGCCAGCAGCCCCTTAAGACTAGTCACCGGGGAGCTGTTTTTT.

The chain joins TRBV6-6 to TRBJ1-4, with a weak D call TRBD1 (5 bases). Trimming removed 2 bases from V and 6 bases from J, with 13 bases in between. CDR3 size: 15 residues. The germline V gene encodes CDR1 MNHNY and CDR2 SVGAGI (reference sequence). The CDR3 loop reads CASSYQDGGDEKLFF. In DNA form, the CDR3 reads TGTGCCAGCAGTTACCAGGACGGGGGGGATGAAAAACTGTTTTTT.

The gene calls are TRBV29-1 and TRBJ2-1; 10 bases match TRBD2. CDR1 and CDR2 from the germline V gene are SQVTM and ANQGSEA. After removal of 4 bases from V and 4 bases from J, the junction contained 10 bases not matched to a gene. This CDR3 is 16 amino acids long. This CDR3 is CSVGGGTSAPYNEQFF. The CDR3 DNA sequence: TGCAGCGTTGGAGGCGGGACTAGCGCTCCTTACAATGAGCAGTTCTTC.

This clone was picked up a small number of times. CDR3 sequence reads: CASSQAPGKPNTEAFF. CDR3 in DNA: TGTGCCAGCAGCCAAGCACCTGGGAAACCGAACACTGAAGCTTTCTTT. The chain combines TRBV14 with TRBJ1-1; D unresolved. The V end was cut by 1 base, the J end by 1 base, with 13 bases between. This CDR3 contains 16 residues. Germline CDR1 and CDR2: SGHDN and FVKESK.

This clone was seen only once. The gene calls are TRBV3-1 (or the pseudogene TRBV3-2) and TRBJ2-3; perhaps TRBD1 as D (6 bases). This CDR3 is 16 amino acids long. Germline V gene sequence: CDR1 LGHDT, CDR2 YNNKEL (reference sequence). V lost 4 bases and J lost 1, with 15 bases in between. Here the CDR3 DNA reads TGTGCCAGCAGCCGAACCCCCCGACAGGGCACAGATACGCAGTATTTT. Its protein is CASSRTPRQGTDTQYF.

V is TRBV9 and J is TRBJ2-2, with 7 positions matching TRBD2. The J segment lost 5 bases and the V segment lost 2 bases, leaving 6 bases of the junction unmatched. The CDR3 is 15 amino acids. Per the germline V gene, CDR1 is SGDLS and CDR2 is YYNGEE. The CDR3 region has the DNA TGTGCCAGCAGCGTGGAAGCGGGGTTAACCGGGGAGCTGTTTTTT. Amino acid sequence: CASSVEAGLTGELFF.

This chain links TRBV10-2 with TRBJ2-1, with 12 positions matching TRBD2. Germline V gene lookup returns CDR1 WSHSY and CDR2 SAAADI. This CDR3 comprises 17 residues. Trimming removed 2 bases from V and 7 bases from J; junction bases left unmatched: 9. In nucleotides, the CDR3 is TGCGCCAGCAGTGAGCCCAGAGCTAGCGGGAGGGGGAATGAGCAGTTCTTC. The encoded protein is CASSEPRASGRGNEQFF.

This clone appeared once. The chain is built from TRBV7-2 and TRBJ1-1; D unclear. The V gene's germline CDR1 is SGHTA and CDR2 FQGNSA. The CDR3 covers 13 residues. Trimming shortened V by 5 bases and J by 1 base, and 8 bases separated the two germline ends. The CDR3 loop is CASSPRPNTEAFF. In DNA form, the CDR3 reads TGTGCCAGCAGCCCCCGACCGAACACTGAAGCTTTCTTT. The whole variable domain, filled in from reference TRBV7-2 and TRBJ1-1, reads GAGVSQSPSNKVTEKGKDVELRCDPISGHTALYWYRQSLGQGLEFLIYFQGNSAPDKSGLPSDRFSAERTGGSVSTLTIQRTQQEDSAVYLCASSPRPNTEAFFGQGTRLTVV.